One sample yielded the 8 T cell receptor beta chains listed below, sequenced in a study of control samples from healthy donors and cancer patients. The repertoire was sequenced with immunoSEQ multiplex PCR; TCRdb's copy has only in-frame clones and lacks some. Among 170,000 or so clones, 94% were seen once, and the ten largest hold 1.3% to 1.5%. Sequences were obtained from blood. All receptors come from a woman aged 18-29 years in good health.

The chain joins TRBV12-3 or TRBV12-4 to TRBJ1-2, with 9 bases identical to TRBD1. The V gene end was trimmed by 6 bases and the J gene end by 8 bases; junction bases not matched to a gene: 4. The CDR3 totals 12 residues. The CDR3 bases are TGTGCCAGCAGGGGACAGGGAGGAGGCTACACCTTC. Translated, it gives CASRGQGGGYTF.

The rearrangement links TRBV4-1 to TRBJ2-2, with D perhaps TRBD1 (6 bases). Per the germline V gene, CDR1 is MGHRA and CDR2 is YSYEKL. The CDR3 runs to 16 residues. Trimming stripped 4 bases from V and 7 bases from J, with 19 bases between. CDR3 loop: CASSLHPAGDNGELFF. Written as DNA, the CDR3 is TGCGCCAGCAGCCTACACCCCGCAGGGGATAACGGGGAGCTGTTTTTT.

As for this clone: Compared with germline, one end of the junction differs, possibly owing to a read error. The CDR3 coding sequence is TGTGCCAGCACTCCGAACACGGCCAGACCTAACTTT. It encodes CASTPNTARPNF. J is TRBJ1-6 and V is TRBV6-4; D call uncertain. The CDR3 contains 12 residues. CDR1 is MRHNA, CDR2 SNTAGT, per germline.

The chain links TRBV5-4 to TRBJ1-4, with 7 bases that match TRBD1. Germline V gene sequence: CDR1 SGHNT, CDR2 YYREEE (reference sequence). The CDR3 covers 13 residues. V was clipped by 1 base and J by 7 bases; unmatched bases: 1. CDR3 nucleotides: TGTGCCAGCAGCTTGAGACAGGGTGAAAAACTGTTTTTT. Protein sequence: CASSLRQGEKLFF. The entire variable domain, with the rest obtained from reference TRBV5-4 and TRBJ1-4, is as follows: ETGVTQSPTHLIKTRGQQVTLRCSSQSGHNTVSWYQQALGQGPQFIFQYYREEENGRGNFPPRFSGLQFPNYSSELNVNALELDDSALYLCASSLRQGEKLFFGSGTQLSVL.

This clone was seen once. The rearrangement links TRBV7-2 to TRBJ2-7; unclear D gene. Germline V gene sequence: CDR1 SGHTA, CDR2 FQGNSA. Trimming removed 0 bases from V and 2 bases from J, with 11 bases in between. The CDR3 covers 15 residues. The DNA for the CDR3 is TGTGCCAGCAGCTTAGCTCCGTCTTCTGCCTACGAGCAGTACTTC. Translated, it gives CASSLAPSSAYEQYF.

The chain joins TRBV7-9 to TRBJ1-1; no firm D call. Germline CDR1 is SEHNR and CDR2 is FQNEAQ (reference sequence). The CDR3 totals 10 residues. V lost 2 bases, J lost 5 bases, and 0 bases lay in between. CDR3 nucleotides: TGTGCCAGCAGCTTAACTGAAGCTTTCTTT. It yields the protein CASSLTEAFF.

For this clone: Germline is not matched at one junction end, which may reflect a read error. The chain couples TRBV10-2 to TRBJ1-5; 8 nucleotides line up with TRBD1. CDR3 length: 15 amino acids. Germline V gene data show CDR1 as WSHSY and CDR2 as SAAADI. The CDR3: CASSESGTGKQPQHF. CDR3 nucleotide sequence: TGCGCCAGCAGTGAGTCTGGGACAGGCAAACAGCCCCAGCATTTT.

This clone was observed once. The chain carries TRBV18 and TRBJ1-5; the D is unclear. V was clipped by 2 bases and J by 5 bases, with 7 bases between them. The CDR3 covers 13 residues. Germline CDR1 reads KGHSH; CDR2 reads LQKENI. CDR3 loop: CASSPGLDQPQHF. The CDR3, as DNA: TGTGCCAGCTCACCAGGGTTGGATCAGCCCCAGCATTTT.